This TCR beta chain was captured in a study of blood T cell repertoires in COVID-19. Study as a whole: The United States, Italy and Spain were the sources of the acute and convalescent COVID-19 samples.

V trimming: 1 base; J trimming: 11 bases; junction bases outside the gene matches: 3. The germline CDR1 and CDR2 sequences are SGHAT and FQNNGV. The CDR3 is 13 amino acids. Data came from immunoSEQ multiplex PCR; TCRdb stores just in-frame clones and leaves some out. The table shows some 89,000 clones, with roughly 80% occurring only once. The chain couples TRBV11-2 to TRBJ2-3, with TRBD2 identical over 10 bases. The receptor was isolated from a man between 65 and 85 years old with acute or convalescent COVID-19. Source material: peripheral blood. The DNA for the CDR3 is TGTGCCAGCAGCTTAGCCAGCGGGGGGGGGCAGTATTTT. It specifies CASSLASGGGQYF.